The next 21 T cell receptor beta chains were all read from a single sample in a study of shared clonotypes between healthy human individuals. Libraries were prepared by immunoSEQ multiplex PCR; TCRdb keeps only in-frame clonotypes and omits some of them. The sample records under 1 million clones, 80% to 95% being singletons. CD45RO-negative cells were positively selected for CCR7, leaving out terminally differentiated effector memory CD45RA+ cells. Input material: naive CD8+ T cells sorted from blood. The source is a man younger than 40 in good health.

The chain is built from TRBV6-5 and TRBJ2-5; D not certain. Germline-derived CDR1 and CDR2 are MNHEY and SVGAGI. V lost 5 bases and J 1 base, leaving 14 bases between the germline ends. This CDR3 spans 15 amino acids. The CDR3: CASSLVLAVQETQYF. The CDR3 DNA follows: TGTGCCAGCAGTCTGGTATTGGCAGTCCAAGAGACCCAGTACTTC.

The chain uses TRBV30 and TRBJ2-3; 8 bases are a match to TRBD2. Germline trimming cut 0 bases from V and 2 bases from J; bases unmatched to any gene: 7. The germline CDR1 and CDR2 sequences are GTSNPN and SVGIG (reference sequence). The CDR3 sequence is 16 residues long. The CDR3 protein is CAWSVLGLANTDTQYF. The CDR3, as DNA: TGTGCCTGGAGTGTACTCGGACTAGCCAACACAGATACGCAGTATTTT.

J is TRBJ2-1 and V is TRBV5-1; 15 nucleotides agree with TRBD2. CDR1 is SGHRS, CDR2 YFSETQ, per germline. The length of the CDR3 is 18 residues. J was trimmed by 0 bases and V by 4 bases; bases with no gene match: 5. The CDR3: CASSDGLAGGPSYNEQFF. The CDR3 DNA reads TGCGCCAGCAGCGACGGACTAGCGGGAGGGCCCTCCTACAATGAGCAGTTCTTC.

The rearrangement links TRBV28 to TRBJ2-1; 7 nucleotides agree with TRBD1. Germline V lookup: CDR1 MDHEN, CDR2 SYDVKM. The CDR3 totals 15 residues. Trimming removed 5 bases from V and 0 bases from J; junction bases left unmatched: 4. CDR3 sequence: CASSDRVSSYNEQFF. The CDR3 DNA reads TGTGCCAGCAGTGACAGGGTCAGCTCCTACAATGAGCAGTTCTTC.

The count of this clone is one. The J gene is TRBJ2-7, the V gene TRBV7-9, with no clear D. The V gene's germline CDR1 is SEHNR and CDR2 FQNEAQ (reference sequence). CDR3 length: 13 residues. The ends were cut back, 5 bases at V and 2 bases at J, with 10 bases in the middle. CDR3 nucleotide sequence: TGTGCCAGCAGCCAGGCCGAGGCCTACGAGCAGTACTTC. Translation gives CASSQAEAYEQYF.

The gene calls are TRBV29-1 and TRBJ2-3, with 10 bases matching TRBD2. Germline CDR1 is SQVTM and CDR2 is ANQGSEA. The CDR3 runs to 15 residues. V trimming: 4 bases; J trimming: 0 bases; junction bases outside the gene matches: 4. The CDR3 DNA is TGCAGCGTTGCCCCTAGCGGGGGTAGCACAGATACGCAGTATTTT. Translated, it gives CSVAPSGGSTDTQYF.

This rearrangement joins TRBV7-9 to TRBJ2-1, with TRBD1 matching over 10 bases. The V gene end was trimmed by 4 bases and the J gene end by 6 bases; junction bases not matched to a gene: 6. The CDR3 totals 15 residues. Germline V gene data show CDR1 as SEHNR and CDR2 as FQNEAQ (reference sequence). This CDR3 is CASSSRQGAANEQFF. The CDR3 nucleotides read TGTGCCAGCAGCTCTCGACAGGGGGCAGCCAATGAGCAGTTCTTC.

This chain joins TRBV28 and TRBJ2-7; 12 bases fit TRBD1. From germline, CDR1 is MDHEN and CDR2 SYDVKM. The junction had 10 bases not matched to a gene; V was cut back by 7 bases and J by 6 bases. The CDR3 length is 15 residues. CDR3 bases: TGTGCCAGCACCCTAACCGGGACAGGGGGCCCCGAGCAGTACTTC. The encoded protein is CASTLTGTGGPEQYF.

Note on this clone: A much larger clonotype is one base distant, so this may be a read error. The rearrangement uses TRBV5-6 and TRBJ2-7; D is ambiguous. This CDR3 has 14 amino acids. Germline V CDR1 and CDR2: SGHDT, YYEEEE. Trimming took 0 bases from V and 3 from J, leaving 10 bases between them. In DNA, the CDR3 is TGTGCCAGCAGCTTGGGTGGGGTCTTCTACGAGCAGTACTTC. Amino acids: CASSLGGVFYEQYF.

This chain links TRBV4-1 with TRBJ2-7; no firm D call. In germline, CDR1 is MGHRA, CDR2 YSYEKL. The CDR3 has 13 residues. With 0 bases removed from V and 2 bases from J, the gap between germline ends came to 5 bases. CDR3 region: CASSQERTYEQYF. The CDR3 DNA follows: TGCGCCAGCAGCCAAGAAAGGACCTACGAGCAGTACTTC.

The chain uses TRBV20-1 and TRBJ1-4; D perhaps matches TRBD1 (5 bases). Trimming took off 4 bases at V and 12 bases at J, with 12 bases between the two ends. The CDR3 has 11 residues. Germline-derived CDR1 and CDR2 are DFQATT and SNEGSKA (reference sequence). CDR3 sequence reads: CSATTRGELFF. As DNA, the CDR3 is TGCAGTGCTACTACGAGGGGAGAACTGTTTTTT.

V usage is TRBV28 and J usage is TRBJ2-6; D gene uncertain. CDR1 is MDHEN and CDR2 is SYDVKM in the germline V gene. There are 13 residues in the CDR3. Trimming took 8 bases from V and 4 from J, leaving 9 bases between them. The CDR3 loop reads CASGETGANVLTF. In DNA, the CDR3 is TGTGCCAGCGGGGAAACCGGGGCCAACGTCCTGACTTTC.

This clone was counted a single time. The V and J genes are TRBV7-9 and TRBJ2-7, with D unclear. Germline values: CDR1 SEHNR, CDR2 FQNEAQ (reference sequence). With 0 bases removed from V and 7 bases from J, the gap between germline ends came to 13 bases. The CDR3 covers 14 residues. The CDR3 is CASSLAQTSWEQYF. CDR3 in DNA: TGTGCCAGCAGCTTAGCCCAGACCTCCTGGGAGCAGTACTTC.

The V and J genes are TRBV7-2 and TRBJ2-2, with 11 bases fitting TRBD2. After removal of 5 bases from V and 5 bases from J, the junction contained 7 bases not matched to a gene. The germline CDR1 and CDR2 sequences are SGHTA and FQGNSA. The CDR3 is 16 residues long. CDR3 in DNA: TGTGCCAGCAGCCCCCCTCCTAGCGGGAGGACCGGGGAGCTGTTTTTT. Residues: CASSPPPSGRTGELFF.

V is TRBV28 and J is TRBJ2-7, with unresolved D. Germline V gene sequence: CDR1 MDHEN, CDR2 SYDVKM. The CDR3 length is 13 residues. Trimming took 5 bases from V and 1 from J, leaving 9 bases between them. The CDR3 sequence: CASSRTLSYEQYF. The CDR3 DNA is TGTGCCAGCAGTAGAACCTTGTCCTACGAGCAGTACTTC.

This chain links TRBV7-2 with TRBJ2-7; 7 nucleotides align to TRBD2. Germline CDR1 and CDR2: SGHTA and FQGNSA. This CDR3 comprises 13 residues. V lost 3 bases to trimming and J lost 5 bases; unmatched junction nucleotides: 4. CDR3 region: CASSFAGVHEQYF. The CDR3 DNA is TGTGCCAGCAGCTTCGCGGGAGTACACGAGCAGTACTTC.

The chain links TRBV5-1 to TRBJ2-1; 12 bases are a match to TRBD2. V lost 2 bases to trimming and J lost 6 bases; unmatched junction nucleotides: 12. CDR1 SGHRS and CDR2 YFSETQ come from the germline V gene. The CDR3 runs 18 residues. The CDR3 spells CASSLIKGELAGGNEQFF. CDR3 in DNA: TGCGCCAGCAGCTTAATTAAAGGCGAACTAGCGGGAGGCAATGAGCAGTTCTTC.

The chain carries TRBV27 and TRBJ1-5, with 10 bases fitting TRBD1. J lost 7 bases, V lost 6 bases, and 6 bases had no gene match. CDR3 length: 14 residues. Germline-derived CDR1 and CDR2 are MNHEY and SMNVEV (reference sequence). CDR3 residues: CASRPGQGYQPQHF. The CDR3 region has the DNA TGTGCCAGCAGACCGGGACAGGGGTACCAGCCCCAGCATTTT.

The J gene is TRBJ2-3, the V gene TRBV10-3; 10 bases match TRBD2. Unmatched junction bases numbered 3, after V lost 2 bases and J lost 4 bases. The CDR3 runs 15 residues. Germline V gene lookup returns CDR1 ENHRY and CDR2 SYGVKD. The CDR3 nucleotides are TGTGCCATCAGTGAGACTAGCGGGATCGCAGATACGCAGTATTTT. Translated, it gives CAISETSGIADTQYF.

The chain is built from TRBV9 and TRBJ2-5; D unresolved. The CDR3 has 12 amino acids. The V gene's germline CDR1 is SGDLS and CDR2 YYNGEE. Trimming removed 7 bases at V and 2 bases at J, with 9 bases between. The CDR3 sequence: CASANLQETQYF. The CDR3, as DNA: TGTGCCAGCGCGAACTTACAAGAGACCCAGTACTTC.

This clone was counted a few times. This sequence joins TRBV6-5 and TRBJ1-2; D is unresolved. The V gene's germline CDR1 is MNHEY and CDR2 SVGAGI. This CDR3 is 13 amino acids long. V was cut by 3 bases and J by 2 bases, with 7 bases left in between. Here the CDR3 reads CASSYSENYGYTF. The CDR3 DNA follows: TGTGCCAGCAGTTATTCCGAGAACTATGGCTACACCTTC.